This T cell receptor (beta chain) was identified in a study of blood T cells in healthy people across ages (dated by TCRdb to 2013 to 2016). Broadly, across the study: In model experiments, template switching captured roughly one uniquely barcoded TCR beta cDNA molecule for every two T cells. Donors of different ages were randomly distributed across sequencing lanes to avoid experimental bias. The study analyzed two additional independent replicas of 1 million unique cDNA reads from the same blood draw for two donors, one aged 18 to 29 and one aged 80 or older. The donors were split into four age groups: young (average approximately 16 years), middle-aged (over 35), aged (over 55) and long-lived (approximately 80). Age-related changes in TCR beta repertoire diversity were measured in the study by deep sequencing normalized with unique cDNA molecular identifiers. Overall study results and their limits: As age increased, observed TCR beta diversity per million T cells dropped in a roughly linear way, and a significant reduction was already evident by age about 36. Compared with the aged group, more naive CD4+ T cells, fewer expanded clones and increased TCR diversity were shown by the long-lived group, suggesting age selection. Because the CMV infection status of the donors was unknown, age-related changes in expanded clonotypes may potentially have been confounded. Since profiling was done on bulk unsorted PBMCs, naive and antigen-experienced compartments could not be conclusively compared. Observed TCR beta diversity correlated strongly with the percentage of naive T cells measured by flow cytometry. Estimates of total diversity from one million sequenced T cells were regarded as lower bounds and underestimates.

Library preparation used 5' RACE. This sample was sequenced with an Illumina HiSeq 2500. The second PCR ran for roughly 7 to 12 cycles and used a J-beta primer mix along with a sample-barcoded 5' primer. A unique molecular identifier was introduced onto each TCR beta cDNA molecule by a template-switch 5' adaptor carrying 12 random nucleotides. Each sample yielded at least 2.5 million CDR3-containing paired-end reads. First-strand cDNA was synthesized from all RNA with the Mint cDNA synthesis kit, primed by a TRBC-specific oligonucleotide. All cDNA was treated with uracil-DNA glycosylase and then went through a first 18-cycle PCR with the universal primers M1SS and BC2_uni_R. Per the source publication's procedure: Each sample was normalized by randomly selecting 1 million high-quality reads, each carrying a distinct molecular identifier. Reads sharing molecular identifiers were discarded rather than binned into consensus sequences. MiTCR, run with a Q25 quality threshold and the strictest error-elimination algorithm, handled CDR3 identification, clonotype clustering and error correction. A nonparametric unseen species model with Euler transformation was used to estimate lower-bound total TCR beta diversity. TCRdb reprocessing: public reads trimmed at Q25 with fastp, clones called with MiXCR, in-frame beta chains kept. Rows with one shared CDR3 protein collapse into an entry with the most common genes and DNA. The V and J calls were not made by the authors but by TCRdb's processing. Within this sample are about 780,000 distinct CDR3 sequences, with around 50% of them counted one time only. The top ten clonotypes cover 15% to 20% of the sample.

The approximately 39 donors, aged roughly 6 to 95 years, were systemically healthy Caucasian individuals from Russia. Each donor gave around 9 milliliters of peripheral blood, collected into EDTA-treated Vacutainer tubes. Ficoll-Paque density-gradient centrifugation was used to isolate PBMCs, with at least 7 million per sample. Total RNA was extracted from PBMCs with Trizol reagent, with at least 5.5 micrograms obtained per sample. Naive CD45RAhigh/CD27high T cell percentages were measured by flow cytometry on a PBMC aliquot from every donor. Comments on this clonotype: There is no known antigen for this receptor. One base away there is no much larger clone; base qualities are not given.

The receptor was derived from an elderly man in good health. Sequenced material: blood.

For the CDR3, the sequence is CSATPVRQGAYEQYF. The DNA sequence is given as TGCAGTGCTACCCCTGTTAGGCAGGGTGCCTACGAGCAGTACTTC. The chain links TRBV20-1 with TRBJ2-7; a tentative D call is TRBD1 (5 bases match). Including the terminal cysteine and phenylalanine, the CDR3 comprises 15 residues. The sequence is cut down to CDR3 DNA, 45 bases in frame from base 1. Deletion took 4 bases off V and 2 bases off J, with a span of 18 bases between the germline ends. CDR1 and CDR2, looked up from the germline V gene (reference sequence), are DFQATT and SNEGSKA.